The 20 T cell receptor beta chains given below trace back to one sample, sequenced in a study of blood T cells in healthy people across ages. Alongside a J-beta primer mix, a sample-barcoded 5' primer served in a second PCR lasting about 6 to 11 cycles. TCRdb reprocessed the 5' RACE reads via MiXCR and lists one record per CDR3 protein. Of some 800,000 distinct CDR3 sequences in the sample, under 45% are singletons; the top ten hold nearly 20%. The specimen sequenced was blood. These receptors came from a man between 60 and 70 years old in good health.

This clonotype was observed a handful of times. This sequence joins TRBV6-2 or TRBV6-3 and TRBJ1-1, with D unresolved. The CDR3 loop spans 13 amino acids. Trimming pared 7 bases from V and 1 base from J, leaving 10 bases between. CDR1 and CDR2 from the germline V gene are MNHEY and SVGEGT. The DNA for the CDR3 is TGTGCCAGCACCTACCTGGGGAACACTGAAGCTTTCTTT. This translates into CASTYLGNTEAFF.

This clonotype was counted a few times. The rearrangement uses TRBV6-6 and TRBJ2-4; 7 bases match TRBD1. The trim removed 5 bases at V and 2 bases at J, leaving 6 bases unmatched. CDR3 size: 15 residues. Germline V gives CDR1 MNHNY, CDR2 SVGAGI (reference sequence). Here the CDR3 reads CASSLTGLTKNIQYF. The CDR3 nucleotides are TGTGCCAGCAGTCTGACAGGGTTGACCAAAAACATTCAGTACTTC.

J is TRBJ1-5 and V is TRBV27; no clear D gene. Germline CDR1 and CDR2: MNHEY and SMNVEV (reference sequence). This CDR3 has 14 amino acids. V shed 6 bases and J shed 3 bases, with 12 bases lying between them. The CDR3 region has the DNA TGTGCCAGCAGCCCCTACGACCACAATCAGCCCCAGCATTTT. Translation gives CASSPYDHNQPQHF.

This clonotype was seen a handful of times. The chain carries TRBV5-6 and TRBJ1-4, with 7 bases lining up with TRBD1. The V gene's germline CDR1 is SGHDT and CDR2 YYEEEE. The CDR3 runs 14 residues. J was trimmed by 7 bases and V by 5 bases; bases with no gene match: 8. CDR3 in DNA: TGTGCCAGCAGTTATGACAGGGTCGGTGAAAAACTGTTTTTT. It specifies CASSYDRVGEKLFF. Complete variable domain (other parts from reference TRBV5-6 and TRBJ1-4): DAGVTQSPTHLIKTRGQQVTLRCSPKSGHDTVSWYQQALGQGPQFIFQYYEEEERQRGNFPDRFSGHQFPNYSSELNVNALLLGDSALYLCASSYDRVGEKLFFGSGTQLSVL.

In regard to this clonotype: At one end, the junction sequence differs from germline, possibly due to a read error. The CDR3 loop is CASSQGFVGFMTNSGYTF. CDR3 DNA sequence: TGCGCCAGCAGCCAAGGATTCGTAGGATTCATGACTAACTCTGGCTACACCTTC. The chain recombines TRBV4-3 with TRBJ1-2; D not resolved. The CDR3 covers 18 residues. Looked up from germline, CDR1 is LGHNA and CDR2 is YSLEER.

This clonotype has more than one count but fewer than ten. This chain uses TRBV13 with TRBJ1-6; TRBD1 matches 10 bases. The CDR3 totals 17 residues. Per germline, CDR1 PRHDT and CDR2 FYEKMQ (reference sequence). After removal of 2 bases from V and 8 bases from J, the junction contained 9 bases not matched to a gene. The CDR3 sequence is CASSLSRKGQGYSPLHF. The CDR3 DNA reads as TGTGCCAGCAGCTTAAGCCGGAAGGGACAGGGGTATTCACCCCTCCACTTT.

J is TRBJ2-5 and V is TRBV6-1, with D tentatively TRBD2 (5 bases). CDR1 and CDR2 from the germline V gene are MNHNS and SASEGT. Trimming took 6 bases from V and 2 from J, leaving 13 bases between them. The CDR3 length is 14 residues. The CDR3, as DNA: TGTGCCAGCAGGACGGGGTCCGCTCAAGAGACCCAGTACTTC. Translation gives CASRTGSAQETQYF.

The chain joins TRBV28 to TRBJ1-2, with D possibly matching TRBD1 (5 bases). CDR3 length: 13 amino acids. V was cut by 3 bases and J by 6 bases, with 11 bases left in between. Per the germline V gene, CDR1 is MDHEN and CDR2 is SYDVKM. The CDR3 reads CASSFRGADGYTF. The DNA for the CDR3 is TGTGCCAGCAGTTTCCGAGGGGCCGATGGCTACACCTTC.

Turning to this clonotype: Compared with germline, one end of the junction differs, possibly owing to a read error. The J gene is TRBJ2-6, the V gene TRBV9, with a tentative D call TRBD1 (5 bases). This CDR3 region has 16 residues. Germline V CDR1 and CDR2: SGDLS, YYNGEE. In DNA, the CDR3 is TGTGCCAGCAGCGTAGGGGGTAACCATGGGGCCAACGTCCCGACTTTC. Translating it yields CASSVGGNHGANVPTF.

There are a few counts of this clonotype. The rearrangement joins TRBV27 to TRBJ2-4, with D perhaps TRBD1 or TRBD2 (5 bases each). The ends were cut back, 5 bases at V and 15 bases at J, with 20 bases in the middle. The germline V gene encodes CDR1 MNHEY and CDR2 SMNVEV (reference sequence). The CDR3 has 13 residues. The CDR3 protein is CASSPRDPRRAYF. The DNA of the CDR3 is TGTGCCAGCAGTCCCAGGGACCCGAGACGTGCGTACTTC.

This rearrangement joins TRBV6-2 or TRBV6-3 to TRBJ2-3; 7 bases map to TRBD1. The germline gives CDR1 MNHEY, CDR2 SVGEGT. This CDR3 spans 14 amino acids. After removal of 7 bases from V and 4 bases from J, the junction contained 8 bases not matched to a gene. CDR3 nucleotide sequence: TGTGCCAGCACCAGGGACAGAGGCCCAGATACGCAGTATTTT. The encoded protein is CASTRDRGPDTQYF.

Concerning this clonotype itself: Germline and junction disagree at one end, which may indicate a read error. As DNA, the CDR3 is TGTGCCATCAGTGAGTCGGACGGAGCCTACGAGCAATACTTC. This translates into CAISESDGAYEQYF. V and J are TRBV10-3 and TRBJ2-7; D call uncertain. The CDR3 consists of 14 residues. The V gene's germline CDR1 is ENHRY and CDR2 SYGVKD.

V usage is TRBV4-1 and J usage is TRBJ2-1; 8 bases fit TRBD2. Germline-derived CDR1 and CDR2 are MGHRA and YSYEKL. The length of the CDR3 is 18 residues. Germline trimming cut 1 base from V and 0 bases from J; bases unmatched to any gene: 8. The CDR3 sequence: CASSQGLAWPSSYNEQFF. CDR3 DNA: TGCGCCAGCAGCCAAGGACTAGCGTGGCCCAGCTCCTACAATGAGCAGTTCTTC.

The chain combines TRBV7-2 with TRBJ1-1, with D hard to call. Trimming took 1 base from V and 5 from J, leaving 14 bases between them. In germline, CDR1 is SGHTA, CDR2 FQGNSA. The CDR3 covers 15 residues. CDR3 region: CASSLGRRPETEAFF. The CDR3 nucleotides read TGTGCCAGCAGCTTAGGTCGGCGGCCGGAGACTGAAGCTTTCTTT.

This chain connects TRBV4-2 to TRBJ1-2; no reliable D call. V dropped 3 bases and J dropped 7 bases, with 21 bases sitting between them. From germline, CDR1 is LGHNA and CDR2 YNFKEQ. The CDR3 is 16 amino acids. DNA of the CDR3: TGTGCCAGCAGCCAGACACTACGCCAGGTTCTGGGTGGCTACACCTTC. Amino acid sequence: CASSQTLRQVLGGYTF.

This clonotype was seen only a few times. The V call is TRBV7-2, the J call TRBJ1-2; the D gene is possibly TRBD1 (6 bases). The CDR3 spans 16 residues. V lost 5 bases, J lost 1 base, and 17 bases lay in between. Germline V lookup: CDR1 SGHTA, CDR2 FQGNSA. The CDR3 DNA reads as TGTGCCAGCAGCGAATCCGGGACACAATATAACTATGGCTACACCTTC. This gives the protein CASSESGTQYNYGYTF.

This clonotype was counted between two and nine times. V and J are TRBV7-6 and TRBJ2-5, with 11 bases aligning to TRBD1. The J call may be wrong; the DNA end is better matched by TRBJ2-7. Per the germline V gene, CDR1 is SGHVS and CDR2 is FNYEAQ. The CDR3 totals 18 residues. Written as DNA, the CDR3 is TGTGCCAGCAGCTTACCGGCCGGGACAGGGGGTCTTGAGCGCGAGCAGTACTTC. Translating it yields CASSLPAGTGGLEREQYF.

This clonotype has only a few counts. The chain couples TRBV5-1 to TRBJ2-7; 10 bases agree with TRBD1. J gave up 2 bases and V 4 bases, and 6 bases lay outside the gene matches. The CDR3 consists of 15 residues. In germline, CDR1 is SGHRS, CDR2 YFSETQ. CDR3 DNA: TGCGCCAGCAGCATAGGGACAGGGGAGGCCTACGAGCAGTACTTC. Its translation: CASSIGTGEAYEQYF.

This rearrangement joins TRBV5-5 to TRBJ2-1; TRBD2 aligns across 9 bases. The length of the CDR3 is 18 residues. Germline V gene sequence: CDR1 SGHKS, CDR2 YYEKEE (reference sequence). The V gene end was trimmed by 2 bases and the J gene end by 4 bases; junction bases not matched to a gene: 13. The CDR3 bases are TGTGCCAGCAGCTTAGCCCACGCGGGGGGGAATTTATACAATGAGCAGTTCTTC. This sequence encodes CASSLAHAGGNLYNEQFF. Full variable domain (outside the CDR3, taken from reference TRBV5-5 and TRBJ2-1): DAGVTQSPTHLIKTRGQQVTLRCSPISGHKSVSWYQQVLGQGPQFIFQYYEKEERGRGNFPDRFSARQFPNYSSELNVNALLLGDSALYLCASSLAHAGGNLYNEQFFGPGTRLTVL.

The chain is built from TRBV10-3 and TRBJ2-7; either TRBD1 or TRBD2 may supply D (5 bases each). Germline V gene lookup returns CDR1 ENHRY and CDR2 SYGVKD. The V end lost 4 bases, the J end lost 1 base, and 14 bases lay between the germline ends. The CDR3 loop spans 15 amino acids. The CDR3 DNA is TGTGCCATCAGTGGGCAGGGACGGGAATCCTACGAGCAGTACTTC. Translation gives CAISGQGRESYEQYF.